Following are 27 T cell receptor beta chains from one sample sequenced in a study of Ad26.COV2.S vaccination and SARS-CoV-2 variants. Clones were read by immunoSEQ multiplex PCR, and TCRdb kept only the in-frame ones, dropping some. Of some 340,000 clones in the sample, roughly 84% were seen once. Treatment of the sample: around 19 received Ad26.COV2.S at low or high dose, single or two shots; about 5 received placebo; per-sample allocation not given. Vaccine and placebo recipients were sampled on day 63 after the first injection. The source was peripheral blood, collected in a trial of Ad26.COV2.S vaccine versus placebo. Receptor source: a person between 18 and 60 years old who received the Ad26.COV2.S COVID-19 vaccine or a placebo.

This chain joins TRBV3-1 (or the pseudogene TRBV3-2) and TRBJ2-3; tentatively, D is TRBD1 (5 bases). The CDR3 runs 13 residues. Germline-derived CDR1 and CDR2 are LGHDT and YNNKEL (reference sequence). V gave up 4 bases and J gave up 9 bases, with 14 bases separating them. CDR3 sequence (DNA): TGTGCCAGCAGCCTGTGGGGCAACCGGACGCAGTATTTT. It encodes CASSLWGNRTQYF.

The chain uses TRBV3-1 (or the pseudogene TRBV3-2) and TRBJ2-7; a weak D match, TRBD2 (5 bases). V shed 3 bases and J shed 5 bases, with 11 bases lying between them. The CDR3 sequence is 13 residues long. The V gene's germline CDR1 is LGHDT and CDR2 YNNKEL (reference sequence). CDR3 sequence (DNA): TGTGCCAGCAGCCAGAAGAGAGGGAACGAGCAGTACTTC. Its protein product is CASSQKRGNEQYF.

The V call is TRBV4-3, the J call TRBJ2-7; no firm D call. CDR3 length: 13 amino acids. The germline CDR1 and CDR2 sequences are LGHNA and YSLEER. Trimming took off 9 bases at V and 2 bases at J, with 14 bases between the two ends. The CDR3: CASRAAPTYEQYF. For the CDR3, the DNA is TGCGCCAGTAGGGCCGCTCCTACCTACGAGCAGTACTTC.

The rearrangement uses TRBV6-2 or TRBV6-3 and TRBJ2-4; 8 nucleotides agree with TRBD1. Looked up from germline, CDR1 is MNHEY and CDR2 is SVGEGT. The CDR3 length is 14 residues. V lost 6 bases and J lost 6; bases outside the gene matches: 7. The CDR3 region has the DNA TGTGCCAGCAGCAAAGGACAGGGAGGAAACATTCAGTACTTC. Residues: CASSKGQGGNIQYF.

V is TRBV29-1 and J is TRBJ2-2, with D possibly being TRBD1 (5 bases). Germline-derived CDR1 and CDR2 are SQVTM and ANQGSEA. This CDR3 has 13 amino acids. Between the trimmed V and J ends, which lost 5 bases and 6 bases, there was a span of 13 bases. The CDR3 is CSVLIQDAGELFF. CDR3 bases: TGCAGCGTTTTAATACAGGACGCCGGGGAGCTGTTTTTT.

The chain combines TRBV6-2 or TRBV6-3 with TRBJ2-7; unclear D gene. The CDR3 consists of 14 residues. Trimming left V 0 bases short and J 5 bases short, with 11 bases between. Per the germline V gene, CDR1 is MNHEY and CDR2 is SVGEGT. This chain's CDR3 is CASSYSRRWDEQYF. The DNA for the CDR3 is TGTGCCAGCAGTTACTCGAGAAGGTGGGACGAGCAGTACTTC.

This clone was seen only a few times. The DNA for the CDR3 is TGCGCCAGCAGCCCTTGGGGGGGCATCGGCGCGGAAGCTTTCTTT. It translates to CASSPWGGIGAEAFF. The V and J genes are TRBV4-1 and TRBJ1-1; the D gene is possibly TRBD1 (6 bases). V lost 4 bases, J lost 8 bases, and 20 bases lay in between. CDR1 is MGHRA, CDR2 YSYEKL, per germline. The CDR3 is 15 residues long.

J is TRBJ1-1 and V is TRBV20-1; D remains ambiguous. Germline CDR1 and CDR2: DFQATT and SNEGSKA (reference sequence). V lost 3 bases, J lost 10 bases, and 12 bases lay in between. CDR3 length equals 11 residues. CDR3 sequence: CSASSDVLAFF. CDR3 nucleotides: TGCAGTGCTAGTTCAGACGTCTTAGCTTTCTTT.

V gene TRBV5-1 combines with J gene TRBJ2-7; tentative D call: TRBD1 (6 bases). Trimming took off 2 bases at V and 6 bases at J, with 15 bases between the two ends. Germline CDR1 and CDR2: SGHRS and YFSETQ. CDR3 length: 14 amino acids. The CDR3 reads CASSFQTGSLEQYF. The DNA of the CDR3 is TGCGCCAGCAGCTTTCAGACAGGTTCTCTCGAGCAGTACTTC.

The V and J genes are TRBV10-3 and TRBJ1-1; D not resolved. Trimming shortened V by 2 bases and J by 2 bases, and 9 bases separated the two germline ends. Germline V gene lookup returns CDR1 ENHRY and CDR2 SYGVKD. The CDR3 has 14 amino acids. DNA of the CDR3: TGTGCCATCAGTGAGAGGCAGGTAAACACTGAAGCTTTCTTT. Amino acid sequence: CAISERQVNTEAFF.

Here the CDR3 reads CASQARCDRGYEQYF. In nucleotides, the CDR3 is TGTGCCAGCCAAGCAAGGTGCGACAGGGGTTACGAGCAGTACTTC. This chain joins TRBV21-1 and TRBJ2-7; no check of the table's D call, TRBD1, against the DNA was made. TRBV21-1 is tagged as a pseudogene. The CDR3 runs 15 residues.

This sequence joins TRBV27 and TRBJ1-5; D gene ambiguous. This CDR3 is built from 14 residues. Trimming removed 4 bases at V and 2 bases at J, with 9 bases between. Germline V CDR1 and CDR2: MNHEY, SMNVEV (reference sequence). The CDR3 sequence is CASSSFKGNQPQHF. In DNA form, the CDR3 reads TGTGCCAGCAGTTCTTTTAAGGGCAATCAGCCCCAGCATTTT.

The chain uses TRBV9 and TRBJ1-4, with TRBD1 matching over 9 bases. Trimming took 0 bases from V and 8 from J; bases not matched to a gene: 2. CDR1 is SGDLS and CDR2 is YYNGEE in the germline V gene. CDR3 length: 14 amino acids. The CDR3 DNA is TGTGCCAGCAGCGTAGGGACAGGGGACGAAAAACTGTTTTTT. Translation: CASSVGTGDEKLFF.

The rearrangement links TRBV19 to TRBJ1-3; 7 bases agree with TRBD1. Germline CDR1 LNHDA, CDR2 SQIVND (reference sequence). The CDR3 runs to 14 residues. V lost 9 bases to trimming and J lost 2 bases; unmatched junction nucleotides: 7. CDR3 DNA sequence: TGTGCCAGCGACTCGACAGGGACTGGAAACACCATATATTTT. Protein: CASDSTGTGNTIYF.

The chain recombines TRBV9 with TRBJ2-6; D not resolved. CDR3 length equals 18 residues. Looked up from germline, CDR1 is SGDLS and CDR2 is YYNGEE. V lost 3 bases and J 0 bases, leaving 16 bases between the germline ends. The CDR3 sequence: CASSAVVDLRSGANVLTF. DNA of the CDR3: TGTGCCAGCAGCGCCGTGGTGGACCTTCGCTCTGGGGCCAACGTCCTGACTTTC.

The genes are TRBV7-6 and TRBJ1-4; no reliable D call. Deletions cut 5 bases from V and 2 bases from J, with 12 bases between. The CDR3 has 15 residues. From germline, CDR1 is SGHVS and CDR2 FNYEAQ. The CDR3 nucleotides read TGTGCCAGCAGCCAAGGGATCGGGACTAATGAAAAACTGTTTTTT. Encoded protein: CASSQGIGTNEKLFF.

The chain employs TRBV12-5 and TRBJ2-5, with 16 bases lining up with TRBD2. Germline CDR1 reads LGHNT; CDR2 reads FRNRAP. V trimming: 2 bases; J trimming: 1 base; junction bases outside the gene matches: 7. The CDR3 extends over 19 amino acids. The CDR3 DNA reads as TGTGCTAGTGGTTTGTCGCCGGGACTAGCGGGGGGGGCCCAAGAGACCCAGTACTTC. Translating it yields CASGLSPGLAGGAQETQYF.

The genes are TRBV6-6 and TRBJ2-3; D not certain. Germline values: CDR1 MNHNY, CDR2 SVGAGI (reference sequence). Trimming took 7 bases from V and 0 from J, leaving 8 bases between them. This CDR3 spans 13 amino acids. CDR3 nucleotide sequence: TGTGCCAGCAAGGCAGGTAGCACAGATACGCAGTATTTT. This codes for CASKAGSTDTQYF.

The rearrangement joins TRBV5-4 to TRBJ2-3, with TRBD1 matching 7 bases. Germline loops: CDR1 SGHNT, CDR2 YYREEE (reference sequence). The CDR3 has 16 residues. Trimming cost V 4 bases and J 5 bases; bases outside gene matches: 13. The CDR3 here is CASSPNADRAGDTQYF. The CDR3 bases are TGTGCCAGCAGCCCTAACGCAGACAGGGCAGGAGATACGCAGTATTTT.

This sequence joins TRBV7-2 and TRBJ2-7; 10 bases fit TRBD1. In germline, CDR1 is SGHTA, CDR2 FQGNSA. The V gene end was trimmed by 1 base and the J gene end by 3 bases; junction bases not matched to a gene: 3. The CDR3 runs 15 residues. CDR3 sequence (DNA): TGTGCCAGCAGCTTAGTGGGGACAGGGGTCTACGAGCAGTACTTC. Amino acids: CASSLVGTGVYEQYF.

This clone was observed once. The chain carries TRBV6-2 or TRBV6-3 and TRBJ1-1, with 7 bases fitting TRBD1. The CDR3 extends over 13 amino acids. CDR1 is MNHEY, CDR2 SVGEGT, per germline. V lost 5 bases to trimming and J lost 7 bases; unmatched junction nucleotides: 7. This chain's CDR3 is CASSKDRPSEAFF. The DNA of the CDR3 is TGTGCCAGCAGTAAGGACAGGCCCAGTGAAGCTTTCTTT.

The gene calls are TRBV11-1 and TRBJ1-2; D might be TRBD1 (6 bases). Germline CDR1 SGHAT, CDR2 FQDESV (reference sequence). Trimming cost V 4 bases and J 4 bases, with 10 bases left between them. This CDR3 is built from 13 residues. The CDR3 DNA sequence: TGTGCCAGCAGCTCTCCGACAGGCTATGGCTACACCTTC. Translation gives CASSSPTGYGYTF.

This CDR3 reads CASSPNRVISTEAFF. The CDR3 nucleotides read TGTGCCAGCAGCCCAAACAGGGTTATTAGCACTGAAGCTTTCTTT. V gene TRBV7-9 combines with J gene TRBJ1-1, with D perhaps matching TRBD1 (6 bases). CDR3 length: 15 residues. In germline, CDR1 is SEHNR, CDR2 FQNEAQ (reference sequence). V lost 5 bases and J lost 4, with 17 bases in between. Together with reference TRBV7-9 and TRBJ1-1, the CDR3 gives the full variable domain: DTGVSQNPRHKITKRGQNVTFRCDPISEHNRLYWYRQTLGQGPEFLTYFQNEAQLEKSRLLSDRFSAERPKGSFSTLEIQRTEQGDSAMYLCASSPNRVISTEAFFGQGTRLTVV.

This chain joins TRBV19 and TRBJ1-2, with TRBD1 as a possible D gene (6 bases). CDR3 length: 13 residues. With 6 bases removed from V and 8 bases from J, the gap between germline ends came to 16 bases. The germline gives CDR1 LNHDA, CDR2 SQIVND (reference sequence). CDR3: CASRDTGLGGYTF. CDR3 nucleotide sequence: TGTGCCAGTAGGGATACAGGGTTGGGCGGCTACACCTTC.

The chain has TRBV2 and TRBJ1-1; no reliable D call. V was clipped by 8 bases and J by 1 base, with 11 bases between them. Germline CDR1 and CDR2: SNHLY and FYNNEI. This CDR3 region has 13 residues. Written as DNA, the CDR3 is TGTGCCAGCCTCTCTGTGGGGAACACTGAAGCTTTCTTT. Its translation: CASLSVGNTEAFF.

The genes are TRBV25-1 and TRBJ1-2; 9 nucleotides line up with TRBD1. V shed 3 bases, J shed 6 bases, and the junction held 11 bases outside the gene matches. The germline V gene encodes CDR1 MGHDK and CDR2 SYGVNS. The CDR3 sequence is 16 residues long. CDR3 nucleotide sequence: TGTGCCAGCAGTGACCCGGGACAGGGCTCAATGAATGGCTACACCTTC. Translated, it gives CASSDPGQGSMNGYTF.

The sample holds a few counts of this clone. The CDR3 loop reads CASRLTGQYYEQYF. Written as DNA, the CDR3 is TGTGCCAGCAGGCTCACGGGACAGTACTACGAGCAGTACTTC. The chain has TRBV6-5 and TRBJ2-7; 7 positions agree with TRBD1. Germline V gene lookup returns CDR1 MNHEY and CDR2 SVGAGI. V shed 6 bases and J 3 bases; nucleotides not matched to a gene: 8. The CDR3 is made up of 14 amino acids.